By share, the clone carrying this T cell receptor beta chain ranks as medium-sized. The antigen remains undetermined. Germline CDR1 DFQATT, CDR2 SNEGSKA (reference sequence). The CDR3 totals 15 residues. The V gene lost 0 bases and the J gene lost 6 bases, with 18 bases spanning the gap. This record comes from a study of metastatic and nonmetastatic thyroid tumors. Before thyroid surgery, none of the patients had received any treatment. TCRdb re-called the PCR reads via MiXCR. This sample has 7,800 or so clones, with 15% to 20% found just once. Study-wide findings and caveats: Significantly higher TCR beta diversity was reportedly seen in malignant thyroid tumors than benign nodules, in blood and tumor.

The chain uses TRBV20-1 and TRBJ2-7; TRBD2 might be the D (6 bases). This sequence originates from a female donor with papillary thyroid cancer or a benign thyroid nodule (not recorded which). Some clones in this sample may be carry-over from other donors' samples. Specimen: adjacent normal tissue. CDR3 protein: CSARDGTGLTSEQYF. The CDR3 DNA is TGCAGTGCTAGAGATGGGACTGGGCTCACCAGCGAGCAGTACTTC.